This record concerns one T cell receptor beta chain sequence. No antigen is known for it. This specimen belongs to a study of T-cell memory formation after mild COVID-19. Across the study: TCR clusters largely stayed donor specific.

V was clipped by 4 bases and J by 4 bases; unmatched bases: 5. The germline V gene has CDR1 SGHRS and CDR2 YFSETQ. The CDR3 extends over 16 amino acids. Notes on the study in general: Some clones that responded were present in memory (sampled pre-infection), which suggests cross-reactive memory joined. Largely, contracting CD4+ clones fell within CM and EM, and contracting CD8+ clones within EMRA. SARS-CoV-2 specificity was not confirmed for second-wave clones peaking on day 37.

TCRdb ran MiXCR on the 5' RACE reads and lists one entry per CDR3 protein. The profile shows a few hundred thousand distinct CDR3 sequences, roughly 15% of them singletons. The specimen was PBMCs or a T cell subset sorted from them (not recorded which). The rearrangement joins TRBV5-1 to TRBJ2-1; 13 bases are shared with TRBD2. The TCR sequence derives from a man aged 18 to 30 who had mild COVID-19 (a few samples of this study predate the infection). Cell type and time point are not known. The CDR3 DNA sequence: TGCGCCAGCAGCAGGAGACTAGCGGGGGGTTACAATGAGCAGTTCTTC. Translated: CASSRRLAGGYNEQFF.